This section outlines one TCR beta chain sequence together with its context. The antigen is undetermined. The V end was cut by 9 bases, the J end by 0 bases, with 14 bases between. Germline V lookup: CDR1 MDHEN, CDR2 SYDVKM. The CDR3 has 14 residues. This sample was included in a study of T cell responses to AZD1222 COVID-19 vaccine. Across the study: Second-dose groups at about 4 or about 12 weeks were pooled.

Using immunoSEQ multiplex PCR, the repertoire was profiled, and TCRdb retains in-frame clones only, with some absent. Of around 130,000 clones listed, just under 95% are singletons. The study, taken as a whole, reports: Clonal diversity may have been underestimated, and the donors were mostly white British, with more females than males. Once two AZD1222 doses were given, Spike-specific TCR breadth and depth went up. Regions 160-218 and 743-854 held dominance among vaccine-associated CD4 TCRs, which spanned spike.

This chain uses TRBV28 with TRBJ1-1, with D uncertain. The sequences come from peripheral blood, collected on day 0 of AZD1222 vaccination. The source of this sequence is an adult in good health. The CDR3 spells CARIRPKLNTEAFF. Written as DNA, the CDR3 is TGTGCCAGGATCCGTCCGAAGCTGAACACTGAAGCTTTCTTT. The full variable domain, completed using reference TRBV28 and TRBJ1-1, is DVKVTQSSRYLVKRTGEKVFLECVQDMDHENMFWYRQDPGLGLRLIYFSYDVKMKEKGDIPEGYSVSREKKERFSLILESASTNQTSMYLCARIRPKLNTEAFFGQGTRLTVV.